These 28 T cell receptor beta chains were sequenced from one sample in a study of T cells after yellow fever vaccination. TCRdb re-called the 5' RACE reads through MiXCR, storing one row per CDR3 protein. The sample has over 250,000 distinct CDR3 sequences, roughly 5% seen once. The source was CD4+ T cells sorted from PBMCs, collected on the day of the yellow fever booster vaccination. These receptors were collected from a man between 18 and 35 years old who received the YFV17D yellow fever vaccine.

The chain carries TRBV11-2 and TRBJ2-5; weak D call: TRBD2 (6 bases). The CDR3 totals 15 residues. Trimming took 5 bases from V and 5 from J, leaving 18 bases between them. Germline assignment: CDR1 SGHAT and CDR2 FQNNGV. The CDR3, as DNA: TGTGCCAGCAGCCCGAATACGGGAGTGCACGAGACCCAGTACTTC. Its translation: CASSPNTGVHETQYF.

At least ten counts were recorded for this clonotype. The chain uses TRBV12-3 or TRBV12-4 and TRBJ2-5, with D maybe TRBD2 (5 bases). The CDR3 covers 14 residues. The germline V and J ends were trimmed by 5 bases and 4 bases, with 14 bases remaining between them. The CDR3 loop reads CASSPTRTSETQYF. For the CDR3, the DNA is TGTGCCAGCAGTCCTACTAGGACGTCAGAGACCCAGTACTTC.

The rearrangement joins TRBV29-1 to TRBJ1-4; a possible D gene is TRBD1 (5 bases). CDR3 size: 13 residues. Germline V lookup: CDR1 SQVTM, CDR2 ANQGSEA. V was clipped by 4 bases and J by 6 bases, with 12 bases between them. The CDR3 here is CSVGSGGDEKLFF. In DNA form, the CDR3 reads TGCAGCGTTGGTAGTGGGGGAGATGAAAAACTGTTTTTT.

This clonotype was detected ten times or more. The rearrangement links TRBV5-1 to TRBJ1-1; D not resolved. Trimming cost V 4 bases and J 3 bases, with 7 bases left between them. The CDR3 spans 12 residues. Germline loops: CDR1 SGHRS, CDR2 YFSETQ. The CDR3 DNA is TGCGCCAGCAGCCGTGGGGACACTGAAGCTTTCTTT. Protein: CASSRGDTEAFF.

This clonotype was counted only a few times. The V and J genes are TRBV19 and TRBJ1-1; D is uncertain. The germline gives CDR1 LNHDA, CDR2 SQIVND (reference sequence). The length of the CDR3 is 15 residues. Trimming removed 6 bases from V and 2 bases from J, with 16 bases in between. Written as DNA, the CDR3 is TGTGCCAGTAGGACCTTTCGCACGGCCAACACTGAAGCTTTCTTT. It encodes CASRTFRTANTEAFF.

A few counts support this clonotype. The chain couples TRBV4-3 to TRBJ2-2; the match to TRBD1 covers 9 bases. The J segment lost 2 bases and the V segment lost 3 bases, leaving 1 base of the junction unmatched. Looked up from germline, CDR1 is LGHNA and CDR2 is YSLEER. The CDR3 loop spans 15 amino acids. The CDR3 sequence: CASSQGQGNTGELFF. CDR3 coding DNA: TGCGCCAGCAGCCAGGGACAGGGCAACACCGGGGAGCTGTTTTTT.

The chain joins TRBV5-4 to TRBJ2-3; D might be TRBD1 (5 bases). This CDR3 is 12 amino acids long. V was clipped by 3 bases and J by 7 bases, with 9 bases between them. Germline assignment: CDR1 SGHNT and CDR2 YYREEE (reference sequence). DNA for the CDR3: TGTGCCAGCAGCTCAGGGTGGAATACGCAGTATTTT. This gives the protein CASSSGWNTQYF.

This chain connects TRBV6-5 to TRBJ2-3; 11 bases map to TRBD2. The CDR3 extends over 14 amino acids. V was pared by 5 bases and J by 6 bases, with 4 bases of the junction left unmatched. Germline CDR1 and CDR2: MNHEY and SVGAGI. The CDR3 nucleotides read TGTGCCAGCAGTAGACTAGCGGGGATGGATACGCAGTATTTT. It yields the protein CASSRLAGMDTQYF.

V gene TRBV3-1 combines with J gene TRBJ2-5; D not resolved. V lost 1 base and J lost 2, with 5 bases in between. The CDR3 is 13 residues long. CDR1 LGHDT and CDR2 YNNKEL come from the germline V gene (reference sequence). Here the CDR3 DNA reads TGTGCCAGCAGCCAAGCCCAGCAAGAGACCCAGTACTTC. It translates to CASSQAQQETQYF.

The V call is TRBV12-3 or TRBV12-4, the J call TRBJ1-2; D perhaps matches TRBD1 (6 bases). The CDR3 has 14 amino acids. V lost 10 bases and J lost 0, with 15 bases in between. CDR3 sequence (DNA): TGTGCCACCTCCCGGGACATTTCTAACTATGGCTACACCTTC. This encodes CATSRDISNYGYTF.

Many counts were recorded for this clonotype. The chain has TRBV2 and TRBJ1-2; D call uncertain. Trimming stripped 8 bases from V and 3 bases from J, with 4 bases between. The CDR3 has 10 amino acids. CDR1 is SNHLY, CDR2 FYNNEI, per germline. As DNA, the CDR3 is TGTGCCAGCGGGGACTATGGCTACACCTTC. Translation: CASGDYGYTF.

The V call is TRBV7-2, the J call TRBJ2-1; no firm D call. Germline-derived CDR1 and CDR2 are SGHTA and FQGNSA. V lost 4 bases, J lost 4 bases, and 14 bases lay in between. This CDR3 contains 15 residues. Here the CDR3 reads CASSSLNGGYNEQFF. The CDR3 nucleotides read TGTGCCAGCAGCTCGTTAAACGGCGGTTACAATGAGCAGTTCTTC.

The table lists this clonotype with many counts. This chain uses TRBV29-1 with TRBJ2-3, with 7 bases matching TRBD1. The V segment lost 4 bases and the J segment 0 bases; nucleotides outside the gene matches: 4. The CDR3 is made up of 14 amino acids. Germline loops: CDR1 SQVTM, CDR2 ANQGSEA. CDR3: CSVAMTGSTDTQYF. The DNA of the CDR3 is TGCAGCGTTGCTATGACAGGGAGCACAGATACGCAGTATTTT.

The chain carries TRBV29-1 and TRBJ1-1, with a possible D match to TRBD1 (6 bases). This CDR3 contains 12 residues. Germline lookup yields CDR1 SQVTM and CDR2 ANQGSEA. V lost 3 bases and J 9 bases, leaving 14 bases between the germline ends. CDR3 in DNA: TGCAGCGTTGATGAACAGGGATTTAAAGCTTTCTTT. Its protein product is CSVDEQGFKAFF.

The genes are TRBV20-1 and TRBJ2-2; the D call may be TRBD1 or TRBD2 (5 bases each). The CDR3 is made up of 15 amino acids. Looked up from germline, CDR1 is DFQATT and CDR2 is SNEGSKA (reference sequence). V gave up 6 bases and J gave up 6 bases, with 20 bases separating them. The CDR3 DNA reads as TGCAGTGCCACCAAGGCAGGGTGGGGGTCCGGGGAGCTGTTTTTT. Translation: CSATKAGWGSGELFF.

This clonotype has just a few counts. J is TRBJ1-2 and V is TRBV7-2, with no clear D. V lost 4 bases to trimming and J lost 4 bases, with 7 bases between them. The germline V gene has CDR1 SGHTA and CDR2 FQGNSA. The CDR3 runs 12 residues. CDR3 in amino acids: CASSSYSYGYTF. The CDR3 region has the DNA TGTGCCAGCAGCTCCTACAGCTATGGCTACACCTTC. Using reference TRBV7-2 and TRBJ1-2 for the parts outside the CDR3, the full variable domain is GAGVSQSPSNKVTEKGKDVELRCDPISGHTALYWYRQSLGQGLEFLIYFQGNSAPDKSGLPSDRFSAERTGGSVSTLTIQRTQQEDSAVYLCASSSYSYGYTFGSGTRLTVV.

This clonotype was seen many times. The chain carries TRBV4-1 and TRBJ1-1; D might be TRBD1 (5 bases). V dropped 3 bases and J dropped 3 bases, with 20 bases sitting between them. This CDR3 contains 17 residues. Germline CDR1 MGHRA, CDR2 YSYEKL. Here the CDR3 reads CASSHVRRGDLHTEAFF. As DNA, the CDR3 is TGCGCCAGCAGCCACGTAAGGCGTGGGGACCTCCACACTGAAGCTTTCTTT.

This clonotype was recorded a few times. This chain connects TRBV1 to TRBJ1-1; TRBD1 is the table's D call, not checked against the DNA. TRBV1 is deemed a pseudogene. CDR3 length: 15 residues. The CDR3 nucleotides read TGCACCAGCAGCCCTCGATACAGGGCCACCACTGAAGCTTTCTTT. Its translation is CTSSPRYRATTEAFF.

Many counts were recorded for this clonotype. This chain uses TRBV5-5 with TRBJ1-3, with D possibly being TRBD1 (5 bases). V was pared by 5 bases and J by 4 bases, with 10 bases between. The CDR3 loop spans 13 amino acids. The germline V gene has CDR1 SGHKS and CDR2 YYEKEE (reference sequence). The CDR3 loop reads CASRPGRGNTIYF. CDR3 coding DNA: TGTGCCAGCAGGCCGGGACGCGGAAACACCATATATTTT.

This chain joins TRBV6-5 and TRBJ2-1; D gene uncertain. The CDR3 spans 13 residues. Germline V lookup: CDR1 MNHEY, CDR2 SVGAGI. Trimming left V 5 bases short and J 2 bases short, with 7 bases between. In DNA form, the CDR3 reads TGTGCCAGCAGTAGCTATCCCTACAATGAGCAGTTCTTC. It specifies CASSSYPYNEQFF.

J is TRBJ2-2 and V is TRBV5-1; 14 bases are shared with TRBD2. The CDR3 spans 16 residues. With V trimmed by 3 bases and J by 4 bases, 2 bases remained unmatched. CDR1 and CDR2 from the germline V gene are SGHRS and YFSETQ. The DNA for the CDR3 is TGCGCCAGCAGCTGGGGACTAGCGGGGGCCACCGGGGAGCTGTTTTTT. Protein product: CASSWGLAGATGELFF.

This clonotype was picked up a small number of times. The chain uses TRBV4-2 and TRBJ2-7; the match to TRBD1 covers 9 bases. Trimming removed 4 bases from V and 7 bases from J; junction bases left unmatched: 14. Germline CDR1 is LGHNA and CDR2 is YNFKEQ. The CDR3 spans 16 residues. CDR3 loop: CASSPYGEGQGVEQYF. CDR3 in DNA: TGTGCCAGCAGCCCTTATGGGGAGGGACAGGGAGTGGAGCAGTACTTC.

In this sample, this clonotype turned up a few times. The chain uses TRBV25-1 and TRBJ2-7, with D hard to call. Per the germline V gene, CDR1 is MGHDK and CDR2 is SYGVNS. Trimming left V 3 bases short and J 2 bases short, with 11 bases between. This CDR3 has 14 residues. The CDR3 protein is CASSDSSVTYEQYF. CDR3 DNA sequence: TGTGCCAGCAGTGATAGTTCAGTAACCTACGAGCAGTACTTC.

The chain is built from TRBV12-3 or TRBV12-4 and TRBJ1-1, with D uncertain. Trimming took 5 bases from V and 4 from J, leaving 17 bases between them. The CDR3 is made up of 15 amino acids. CDR3 amino acids: CASSMEPLRSTEAFF. CDR3 sequence (DNA): TGTGCCAGCAGTATGGAACCACTCAGGAGCACTGAAGCTTTCTTT.

This clonotype appeared a few times. CDR3 loop: CSAGEGQGRNTIYF. As DNA, the CDR3 is TGCAGTGCTGGGGAGGGACAGGGTAGAAACACCATATATTTT. The V and J genes are TRBV20-1 and TRBJ1-3; 9 nucleotides agree with TRBD1. The V segment lost 5 bases and the J segment 5 bases; nucleotides outside the gene matches: 7. The CDR3 covers 14 residues. CDR1 and CDR2 (germline): DFQATT, SNEGSKA (reference sequence).

This clonotype was seen ten or more times. The chain joins TRBV18 to TRBJ2-3; D perhaps matches TRBD1 (5 bases). This CDR3 spans 13 amino acids. The germline V and J ends were trimmed by 3 bases and 6 bases, with 10 bases remaining between them. Germline V gives CDR1 KGHSH, CDR2 LQKENI. The CDR3 nucleotides are TGTGCCAGCTCACCGCCAGGGTCGGATACGCAGTATTTT. Translated, it gives CASSPPGSDTQYF.

This sequence joins TRBV6-5 and TRBJ1-1; D uncertain. CDR1 and CDR2 from the germline V gene are MNHEY and SVGAGI. The CDR3 spans 15 residues. V was clipped by 7 bases and J by 1 base, with 16 bases between them. This chain's CDR3 is CASTSLGTENTEAFF. As DNA, the CDR3 is TGTGCCAGCACCTCTTTAGGCACAGAGAACACTGAAGCTTTCTTT.

The V gene is TRBV12-3 or TRBV12-4, the J gene TRBJ2-5, with D perhaps matching TRBD2 (6 bases). This CDR3 has 15 amino acids. V was shortened by 1 base and J by 6 bases, with 15 bases between the two germline ends. As DNA, the CDR3 is TGTGCCAGCAGTTTAGTGGTGGAGGGAACAAAGACCCAGTACTTC. The encoded protein is CASSLVVEGTKTQYF.